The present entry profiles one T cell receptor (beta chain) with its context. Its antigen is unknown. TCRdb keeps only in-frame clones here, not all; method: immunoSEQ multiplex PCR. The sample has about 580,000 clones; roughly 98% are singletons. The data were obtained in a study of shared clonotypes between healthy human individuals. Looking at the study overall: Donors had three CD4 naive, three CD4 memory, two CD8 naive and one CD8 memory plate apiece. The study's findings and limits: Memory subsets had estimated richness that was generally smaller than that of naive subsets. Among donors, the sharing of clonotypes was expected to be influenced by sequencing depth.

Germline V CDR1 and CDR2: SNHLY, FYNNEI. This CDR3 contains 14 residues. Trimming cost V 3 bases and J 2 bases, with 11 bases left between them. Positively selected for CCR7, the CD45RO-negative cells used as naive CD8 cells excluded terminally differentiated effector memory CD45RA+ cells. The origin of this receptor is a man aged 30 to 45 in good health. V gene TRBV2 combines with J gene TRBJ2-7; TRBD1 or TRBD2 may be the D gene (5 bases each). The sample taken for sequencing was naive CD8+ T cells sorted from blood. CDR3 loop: CASSDRDGAYEQYF. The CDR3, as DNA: TGTGCCAGCAGTGACCGGGACGGAGCCTACGAGCAGTACTTC.